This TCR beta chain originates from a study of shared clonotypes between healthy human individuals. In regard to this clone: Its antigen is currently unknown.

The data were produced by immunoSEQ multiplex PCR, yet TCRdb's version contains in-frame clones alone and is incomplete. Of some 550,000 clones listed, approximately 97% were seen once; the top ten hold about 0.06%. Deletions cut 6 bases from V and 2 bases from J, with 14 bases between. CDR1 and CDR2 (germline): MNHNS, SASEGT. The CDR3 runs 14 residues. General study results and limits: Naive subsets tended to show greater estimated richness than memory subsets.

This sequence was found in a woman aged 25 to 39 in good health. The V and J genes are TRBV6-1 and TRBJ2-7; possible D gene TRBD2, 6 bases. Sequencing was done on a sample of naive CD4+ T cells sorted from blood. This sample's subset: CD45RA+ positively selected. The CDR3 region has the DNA TGTGCCAGCAGATCCCGGGACTTTCCCTACGAGCAGTACTTC. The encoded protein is CASRSRDFPYEQYF.